This TCR beta chain is drawn from a study of post-analysis software for immune sequencing data. Study information: Included courses were relapsing-remitting and secondary progressive multiple sclerosis; progressive-relapsing multiple sclerosis was also included. Broader study findings: In patients, five TRBV segments were more frequent than in controls, with TRBV5-6, TRBV5-1 and TRBV20-1 among them. The normalized Chao1 diversity of multiple sclerosis patients was significantly lower than that of controls. Samples made in the same batch grouped tightly together by F measure.

This CDR3 is 15 amino acids long. The junction had 10 bases not matched to a gene; V was cut back by 4 bases and J by 3 bases. Germline V gene lookup returns CDR1 DFQATT and CDR2 SNEGSKA (reference sequence). TCR beta libraries were prepared from cDNA with unique molecular identifiers. TCRdb reanalysed the PCR reads using MiXCR and keeps one entry per CDR3 protein. Among 400,000 to 500,000 distinct CDR3 sequences listed, approximately 42% were seen once. This clonotype occurred a few times. Antigen unknown. The sequencing input was blood. The TCR comes from a girl aged 2 to 10 with multiple sclerosis. The chain employs TRBV20-1 and TRBJ2-7, with TRBD1 identical over 9 bases. DNA of the CDR3: TGCAGTGCTATAGGGACAGGGTATTTAGTCTACGAGCAGTACTTC. Translating it yields CSAIGTGYLVYEQYF.